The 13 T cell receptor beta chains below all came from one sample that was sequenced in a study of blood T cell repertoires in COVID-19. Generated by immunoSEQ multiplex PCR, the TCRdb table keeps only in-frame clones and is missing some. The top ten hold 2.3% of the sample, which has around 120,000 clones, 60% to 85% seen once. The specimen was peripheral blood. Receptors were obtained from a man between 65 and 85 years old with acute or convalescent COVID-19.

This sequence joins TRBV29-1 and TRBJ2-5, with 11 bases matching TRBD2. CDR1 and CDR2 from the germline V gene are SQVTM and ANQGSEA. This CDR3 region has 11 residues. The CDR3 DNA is TGCCTAGCGGGGGGACGAGAGACCCAGTACTTC. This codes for CLAGGRETQYF.

CDR3 sequence reads: CASNFQGLNTEAFF. The CDR3 DNA follows: TGTGCCAGCAACTTCCAGGGATTGAACACTGAAGCTTTCTTT. The chain recombines TRBV28 with TRBJ1-1; D is possibly TRBD1 (5 bases). V lost 7 bases, J lost 0 bases, and 12 bases lay in between. Germline CDR1 reads MDHEN; CDR2 reads SYDVKM. This CDR3 region has 14 residues.

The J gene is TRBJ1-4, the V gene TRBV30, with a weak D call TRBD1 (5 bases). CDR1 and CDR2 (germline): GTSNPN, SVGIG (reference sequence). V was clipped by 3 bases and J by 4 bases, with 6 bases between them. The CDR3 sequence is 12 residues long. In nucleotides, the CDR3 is TGTGCCTGGAGGGGGGGTAATGAAAAACTGTTTTTT. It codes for CAWRGGNEKLFF.

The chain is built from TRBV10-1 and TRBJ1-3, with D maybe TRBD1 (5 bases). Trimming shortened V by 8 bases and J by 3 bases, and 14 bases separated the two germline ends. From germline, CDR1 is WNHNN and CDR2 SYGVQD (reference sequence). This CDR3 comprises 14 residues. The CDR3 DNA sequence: TGCGCCAGCCGGCAGGGCGAGGTTGGAAACACCATATATTTT. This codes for CASRQGEVGNTIYF.

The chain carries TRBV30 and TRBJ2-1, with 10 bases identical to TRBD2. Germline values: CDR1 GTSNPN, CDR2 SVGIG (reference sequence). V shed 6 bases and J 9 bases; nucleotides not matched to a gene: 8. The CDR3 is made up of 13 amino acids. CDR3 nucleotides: TGTGCCTGCCAGCGGGGGGGCCGTGGTGAGCAGTTCTTC. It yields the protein CACQRGGRGEQFF.

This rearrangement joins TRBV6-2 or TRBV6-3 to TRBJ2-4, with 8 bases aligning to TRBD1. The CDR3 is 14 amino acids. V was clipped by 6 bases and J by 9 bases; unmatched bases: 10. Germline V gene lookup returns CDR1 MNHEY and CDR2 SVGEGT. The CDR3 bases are TGTGCCAGCAGCTATGGACAGGGCTCAGGCATTCAGTACTTC. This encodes CASSYGQGSGIQYF.

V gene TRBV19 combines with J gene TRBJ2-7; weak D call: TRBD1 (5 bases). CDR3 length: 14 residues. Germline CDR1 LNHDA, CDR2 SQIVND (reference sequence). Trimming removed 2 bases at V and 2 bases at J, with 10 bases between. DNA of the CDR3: TGTGCCAGTAGTATATCTCCACAGGCCTACGAGCAGTACTTC. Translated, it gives CASSISPQAYEQYF.

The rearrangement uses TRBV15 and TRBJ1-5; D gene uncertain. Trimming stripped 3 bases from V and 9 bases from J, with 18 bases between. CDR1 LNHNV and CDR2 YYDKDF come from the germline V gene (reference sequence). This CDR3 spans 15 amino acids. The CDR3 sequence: CATSSSDGVRRPQHF. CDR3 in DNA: TGTGCCACCAGCAGCTCCGATGGAGTTCGTCGGCCCCAGCATTTT.

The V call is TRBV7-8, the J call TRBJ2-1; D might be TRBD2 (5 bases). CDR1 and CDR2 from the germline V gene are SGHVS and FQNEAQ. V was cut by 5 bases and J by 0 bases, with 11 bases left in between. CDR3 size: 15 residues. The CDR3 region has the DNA TGTGCCAGCAGCCTAAGCGGAGGCTCCTACAATGAGCAGTTCTTC. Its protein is CASSLSGGSYNEQFF.

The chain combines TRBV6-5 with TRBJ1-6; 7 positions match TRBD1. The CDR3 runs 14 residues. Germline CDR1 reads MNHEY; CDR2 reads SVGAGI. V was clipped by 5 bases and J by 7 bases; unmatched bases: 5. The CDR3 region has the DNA TGTGCCAGCAGTACGACAGGGAGGAATTCACCCCTCCACTTT. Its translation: CASSTTGRNSPLHF.

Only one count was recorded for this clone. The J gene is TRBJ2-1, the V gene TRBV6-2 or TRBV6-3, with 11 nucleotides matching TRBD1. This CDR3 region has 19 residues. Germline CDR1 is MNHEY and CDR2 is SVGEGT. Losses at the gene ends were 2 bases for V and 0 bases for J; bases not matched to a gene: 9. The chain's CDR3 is CASSYVPGQGVFSYNEQFF. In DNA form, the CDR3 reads TGTGCCAGCAGTTACGTCCCGGGACAGGGGGTATTCTCCTACAATGAGCAGTTCTTC.

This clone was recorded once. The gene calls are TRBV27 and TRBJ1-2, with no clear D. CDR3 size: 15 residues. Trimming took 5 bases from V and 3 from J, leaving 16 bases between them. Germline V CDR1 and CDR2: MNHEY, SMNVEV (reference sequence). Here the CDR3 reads CASSPWRAGDYGYTF. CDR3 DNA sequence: TGTGCCAGCAGTCCCTGGCGAGCGGGTGACTATGGCTACACCTTC.

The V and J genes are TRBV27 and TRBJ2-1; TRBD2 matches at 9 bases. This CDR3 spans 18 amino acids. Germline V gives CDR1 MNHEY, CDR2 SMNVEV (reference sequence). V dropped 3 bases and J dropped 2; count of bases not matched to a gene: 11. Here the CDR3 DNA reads TGTGCCAGCAGTTTCAATCTTCGTAGCGGGGGTACCTACAATGAGCAGTTCTTC. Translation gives CASSFNLRSGGTYNEQFF.